The sample holds one count of the clone carrying this T cell receptor beta chain. Trimming took off 3 bases at V and 3 bases at J, with 12 bases between the two ends. This CDR3 has 15 amino acids. In germline, CDR1 is MNHEY, CDR2 SMNVEV (reference sequence). Profiled with immunoSEQ multiplex PCR; TCRdb holds only in-frame clones, not every one. The repertoire holds around 15,000 clones, about four fifths seen once, with around 3.1% in the top ten. These data originate in a study of PD-1 blockade in mismatch repair-deficient tumors. As for the study in general: Enrolled about 2013-2016, patients had progressing, pretreated mismatch repair-deficient cancers of about twelve types.

The clonotype comes from an adult with mismatch repair-deficient cancer. The chain couples TRBV27 to TRBJ2-1, with D tentatively TRBD2 (7 bases). Sequenced material: PBMCs, taken 4 weeks after starting pembrolizumab. The CDR3 DNA reads TGTGCCAGCAGTTTCAGGGGAGGGATCTACAATGAGCAGTTCTTC. This sequence encodes CASSFRGGIYNEQFF.